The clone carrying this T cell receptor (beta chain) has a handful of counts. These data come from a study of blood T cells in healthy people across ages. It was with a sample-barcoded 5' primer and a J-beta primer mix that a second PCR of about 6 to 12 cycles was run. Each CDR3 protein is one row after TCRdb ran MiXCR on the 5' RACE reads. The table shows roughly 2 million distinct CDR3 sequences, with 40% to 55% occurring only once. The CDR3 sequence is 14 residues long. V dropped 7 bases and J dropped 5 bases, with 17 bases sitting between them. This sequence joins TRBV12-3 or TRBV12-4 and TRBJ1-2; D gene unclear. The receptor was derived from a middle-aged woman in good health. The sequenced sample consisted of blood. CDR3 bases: TGTGCCAGCACCGATGGGAGGGTACTATATGGCTACACCTTC. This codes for CASTDGRVLYGYTF.